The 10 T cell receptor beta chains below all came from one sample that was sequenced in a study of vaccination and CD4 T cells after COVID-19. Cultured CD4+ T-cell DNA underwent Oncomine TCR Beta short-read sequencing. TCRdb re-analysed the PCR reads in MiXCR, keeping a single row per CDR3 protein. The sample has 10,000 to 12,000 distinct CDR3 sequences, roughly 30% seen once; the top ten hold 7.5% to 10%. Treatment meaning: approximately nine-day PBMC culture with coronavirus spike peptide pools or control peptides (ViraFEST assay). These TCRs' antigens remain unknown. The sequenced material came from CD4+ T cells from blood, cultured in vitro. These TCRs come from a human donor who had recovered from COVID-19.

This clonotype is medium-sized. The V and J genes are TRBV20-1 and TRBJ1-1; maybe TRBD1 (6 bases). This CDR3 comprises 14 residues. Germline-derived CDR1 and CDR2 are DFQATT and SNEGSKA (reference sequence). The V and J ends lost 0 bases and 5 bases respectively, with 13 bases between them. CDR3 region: CSARDPGEGTEAFF. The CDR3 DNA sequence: TGCAGTGCTAGAGATCCAGGGGAGGGGACTGAAGCTTTCTTT.

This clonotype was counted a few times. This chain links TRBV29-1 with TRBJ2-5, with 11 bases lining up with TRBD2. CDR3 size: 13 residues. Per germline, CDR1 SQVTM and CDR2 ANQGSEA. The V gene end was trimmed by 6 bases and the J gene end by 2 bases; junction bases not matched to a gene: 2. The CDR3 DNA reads TGCAGCGTGGGACTAGCGGTTCAAGAGACCCAGTACTTC. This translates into CSVGLAVQETQYF. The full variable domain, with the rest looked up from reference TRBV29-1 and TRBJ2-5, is SAVISQKPSRDICQRGTSLTIQCQVDSQVTMMFWYRQQPGQSLTLIATANQGSEATYESGFVIDKFPISRPNLTFSTLTVSNMSPEDSSIYLCSVGLAVQETQYFGPGTRLLVL.

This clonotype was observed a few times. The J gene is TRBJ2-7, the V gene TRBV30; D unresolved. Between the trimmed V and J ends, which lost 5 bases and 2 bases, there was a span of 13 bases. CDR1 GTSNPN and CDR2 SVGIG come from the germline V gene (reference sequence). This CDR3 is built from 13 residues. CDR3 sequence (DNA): TGTGCCTGGGTACTCGATAGAACCTACGAGCAGTACTTC. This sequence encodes CAWVLDRTYEQYF.

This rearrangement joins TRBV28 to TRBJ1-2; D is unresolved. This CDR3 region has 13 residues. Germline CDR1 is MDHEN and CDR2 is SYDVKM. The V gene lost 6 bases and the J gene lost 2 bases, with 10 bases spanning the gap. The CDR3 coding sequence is TGTGCCAGCAGCGTGCCCAGCAACTATGGCTACACCTTC. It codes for CASSVPSNYGYTF.

CDR3 nucleotide sequence: TGTGCCAGCAGTTTCCGCGGCATGAACACTGAAGCTTTCTTT. Translated, it gives CASSFRGMNTEAFF. The rearrangement joins TRBV12-3 or TRBV12-4 to TRBJ1-1; D remains ambiguous. The CDR3 loop spans 14 amino acids. Trimming removed 3 bases from V and 0 bases from J, with 8 bases in between.

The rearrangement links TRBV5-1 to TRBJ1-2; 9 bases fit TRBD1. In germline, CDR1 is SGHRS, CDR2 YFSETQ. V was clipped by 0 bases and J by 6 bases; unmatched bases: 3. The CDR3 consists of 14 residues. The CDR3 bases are TGCGCCAGCAGCTTGGGGGACAGGGCTGATGGCTACACCTTC. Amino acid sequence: CASSLGDRADGYTF.

This chain's CDR3 is CSYREGETQYF. CDR3 in DNA: TGCAGTTACAGGGAGGGGGAGACCCAGTACTTC. The genes are TRBV20-1 and TRBJ2-5; possibly TRBD2 for D (7 bases). Trimming shortened V by 8 bases and J by 5 bases, and 12 bases separated the two germline ends. The CDR3 has 11 residues. The germline gives CDR1 DFQATT, CDR2 SNEGSKA (reference sequence).

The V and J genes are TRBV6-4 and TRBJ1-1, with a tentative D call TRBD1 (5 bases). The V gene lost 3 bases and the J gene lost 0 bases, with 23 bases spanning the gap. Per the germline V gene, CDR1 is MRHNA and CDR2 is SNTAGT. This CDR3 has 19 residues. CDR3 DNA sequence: TGTGCCAGCAGTGATAGCCGTTCAGTTAGGGGTAGCATGAACACTGAAGCTTTCTTT. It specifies CASSDSRSVRGSMNTEAFF.

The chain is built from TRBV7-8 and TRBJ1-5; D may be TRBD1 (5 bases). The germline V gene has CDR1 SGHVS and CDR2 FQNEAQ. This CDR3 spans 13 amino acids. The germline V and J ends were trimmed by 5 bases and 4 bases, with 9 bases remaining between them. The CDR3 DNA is TGTGCCAGCAGCCCTCGACAGAATCAGCCCCAGCATTTT. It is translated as CASSPRQNQPQHF.

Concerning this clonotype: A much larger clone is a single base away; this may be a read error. CDR3 nucleotides: TGCAGTGCTAGTGATCCACAGGGGGCTGGTAATTCACCCCTCCACTTT. Translated: CSASDPQGAGNSPLHF. The chain links TRBV20-1 to TRBJ1-6, with 9 bases matching TRBD1. CDR3 length equals 16 residues. The V gene's germline CDR1 is DFQATT and CDR2 SNEGSKA (reference sequence). With 3 bases clipped from V and 6 bases from J, the junction kept 9 bases outside the gene matches.